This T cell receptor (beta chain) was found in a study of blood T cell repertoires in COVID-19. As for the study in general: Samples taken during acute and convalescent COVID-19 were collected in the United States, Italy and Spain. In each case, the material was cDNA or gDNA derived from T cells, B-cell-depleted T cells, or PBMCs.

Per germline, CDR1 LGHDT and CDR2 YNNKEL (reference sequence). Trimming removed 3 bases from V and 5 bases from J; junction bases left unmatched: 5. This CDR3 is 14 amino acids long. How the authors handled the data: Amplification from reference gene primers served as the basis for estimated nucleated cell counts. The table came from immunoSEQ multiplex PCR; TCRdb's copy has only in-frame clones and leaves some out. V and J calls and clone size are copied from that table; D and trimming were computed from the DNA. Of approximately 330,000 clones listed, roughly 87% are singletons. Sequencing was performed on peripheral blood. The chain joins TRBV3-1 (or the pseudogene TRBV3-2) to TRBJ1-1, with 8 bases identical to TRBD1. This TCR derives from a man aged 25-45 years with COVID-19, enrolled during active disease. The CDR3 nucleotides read TGTGCCAGCAGCCATCGGGACAGGAGGACTGAAGCTTTCTTT. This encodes CASSHRDRRTEAFF.